This TCR beta chain comes out of a study of CD8 T cells in Susac syndrome. This CDR3 contains 15 residues. The V gene's germline CDR1 is MGHRA and CDR2 YSYEKL. V lost 3 bases and J lost 0, with 9 bases in between. Reverse transcription of about 0.5 to 1 ug RNA was carried out with random hexamers. Multiplex immunoSEQ PCR targeted 54 Vbeta and 13 Jbeta TCR beta segments. TCRdb reanalysed the immunoSEQ multiplex PCR reads using MiXCR and keeps one entry per CDR3 protein. The profile covers about 440,000 distinct CDR3 sequences, with approximately 85% appearing a single time and under 0.15% taken by the ten largest. TCR beta sequences were obtained from blood CD8+ and CD4+ T cells. FACS was used to enrich TEMRA cells, whereas the CD8+ and CD4+ T cells were obtained by negative isolation. Study results and caveats: TCR sequencing and HLA analysis covered a relatively small number of individuals.

Comments on this clonotype: Its antigen is currently unknown.

The chain carries TRBV4-1 and TRBJ2-4, with D tentatively TRBD2 (5 bases). The sequenced material came from CD8+ T cells from PBMCs. The TCR was taken from a human donor with multiple sclerosis. CDR3 residues: CASSQGVLAKNIQYF. DNA of the CDR3: TGCGCCAGCAGCCAGGGAGTTCTAGCCAAAAACATTCAGTACTTC.